The 17 T cell receptor beta chains below come from one sample, sequenced in a study of blood T cell repertoires in COVID-19. Here immunoSEQ multiplex PCR was the method, and the copy in TCRdb shows in-frame clones only, minus some. The data show 250,000 to 350,000 clones, 75% to 90% seen once. The material sequenced was peripheral blood. Source of these receptors: a man between 18 and 29 years old with active or convalescent COVID-19.

This clone was counted once. The chain joins TRBV5-4 to TRBJ2-5, with 9 bases aligning to TRBD2. J lost 3 bases, V lost 4 bases, and 7 bases had no gene match. From germline, CDR1 is SGHNT and CDR2 YYREEE (reference sequence). The CDR3 is made up of 15 amino acids. For the CDR3, the DNA is TGTGCCAGCAGCGCCCGGGCGGGAGGGGAAGAGACCCAGTACTTC. Protein product: CASSARAGGEETQYF. The entire variable domain, with the rest obtained from reference TRBV5-4 and TRBJ2-5, is as follows: ETGVTQSPTHLIKTRGQQVTLRCSSQSGHNTVSWYQQALGQGPQFIFQYYREEENGRGNFPPRFSGLQFPNYSSELNVNALELDDSALYLCASSARAGGEETQYFGPGTRLLVL.

This clone has only one observation. Germline is not matched at one junction end, which may reflect a read error. This chain uses TRBV5-6 with TRBJ1-1; 11 nucleotides agree with TRBD1. CDR1 is SGHDT and CDR2 is YYEEEE in the germline V gene. This CDR3 is 14 amino acids long. The CDR3 reads CASSSDRGRIGNLF. The CDR3 DNA is TGTGCCAGCAGCTCGGACAGGGGGCGGATTGGTAATCTCTTT.

The chain employs TRBV4-3 and TRBJ2-7; 9 positions match TRBD2. Germline V CDR1 and CDR2: LGHNA, YSLEER. The CDR3 sequence is 13 residues long. With V trimmed by 0 bases and J by 7 bases, 1 base remained unmatched. The CDR3 bases are TGCGCCAGCAGCCAAGAAGGACTAGCGGAGCAGTACTTC. Its protein product is CASSQEGLAEQYF.

The chain has TRBV5-1 and TRBJ2-3; 11 positions match TRBD2. Per germline, CDR1 SGHRS and CDR2 YFSETQ. This CDR3 spans 18 amino acids. Trimming at V came to 0 bases and at J to 0 bases, leaving 6 bases not matched to a gene. The CDR3 DNA reads as TGCGCCAGCAGCTTGGCCTTAACTAGCGGGGGAAGCACAGATACGCAGTATTTT. Translating gives CASSLALTSGGSTDTQYF. Together with reference TRBV5-1 and TRBJ2-3, the CDR3 gives the full variable domain: KAGVTQTPRYLIKTRGQQVTLSCSPISGHRSVSWYQQTPGQGLQFLFEYFSETQRNKGNFPGRFSGRQFSNSRSEMNVSTLELGDSALYLCASSLALTSGGSTDTQYFGPGTRLTVL.

This chain links TRBV15 with TRBJ2-7, with 10 bases aligning to TRBD2. Trimming cost V 4 bases and J 10 bases; bases outside gene matches: 10. Per germline, CDR1 LNHNV and CDR2 YYDKDF (reference sequence). The CDR3 loop spans 14 amino acids. The CDR3 DNA reads TGTGCCACCAGCATTTTAGCGGGAGGTGTGATACAGTACTTC. It yields the protein CATSILAGGVIQYF.

As regards this clone: At one of its ends the junction is not consistent with the germline gene, which may arise from a read error. The chain has TRBV15 and TRBJ2-1; 8 bases are a match to TRBD1. CDR1 LNHNV and CDR2 YYDKDF come from the germline V gene (reference sequence). The length of the CDR3 is 13 residues. The CDR3 DNA follows: TGTGCCACCGGCAGGGGGCTGGGGAATGAGCAGTTCTTC. This translates into CATGRGLGNEQFF.

V and J are TRBV10-3 and TRBJ1-4, with 7 bases aligning to TRBD1. The CDR3 sequence is 14 residues long. CDR1 is ENHRY and CDR2 is SYGVKD in the germline V gene. The V gene end was trimmed by 10 bases and the J gene end by 4 bases; junction bases not matched to a gene: 9. The CDR3 reads CATTSGTDNEKLFF. The CDR3 nucleotides are TGTGCCACGACCTCCGGGACAGATAATGAAAAACTGTTTTTT.

The count of this clone is one. This chain joins TRBV6-5 and TRBJ2-7; 8 positions match TRBD2. V dropped 5 bases and J dropped 6; count of bases not matched to a gene: 12. Germline V lookup: CDR1 MNHEY, CDR2 SVGAGI. The CDR3 length is 15 residues. CDR3: CASSNGDGGAGEQYF. The CDR3 nucleotides are TGTGCCAGCAGTAATGGGGACGGGGGGGCCGGCGAGCAGTACTTC.

This chain links TRBV9 with TRBJ2-3; TRBD2 matches 10 bases. This CDR3 has 16 amino acids. Germline V gene lookup returns CDR1 SGDLS and CDR2 YYNGEE. J gave up 3 bases and V 3 bases, and 7 bases lay outside the gene matches. DNA for the CDR3: TGTGCCAGCAGCGGCAGCGGGGGGGGTTGGACAGATACGCAGTATTTT. Amino acids: CASSGSGGGWTDTQYF.

The chain combines TRBV5-1 with TRBJ1-2; no clear D gene. The CDR3 covers 12 residues. Trimming pared 4 bases from V and 4 bases from J, leaving 8 bases between. The germline gives CDR1 SGHRS, CDR2 YFSETQ. CDR3 coding DNA: TGCGCCAGCAGCAAGGGAGTCTATGGCTACACCTTC. It encodes CASSKGVYGYTF.

The CDR3 here is CASSQTDRNLNTGELFF. The CDR3 DNA reads as TGCGCCAGCAGCCAAACAGACAGGAACCTGAACACCGGGGAGCTGTTTTTT. This rearrangement joins TRBV4-3 to TRBJ2-2; TRBD1 might be the D (6 bases). V was shortened by 2 bases and J by 1 base, with 14 bases between the two germline ends. The CDR3 spans 17 residues. Germline V gives CDR1 LGHNA, CDR2 YSLEER.

The rearrangement uses TRBV5-1 and TRBJ2-1; weak D call: TRBD2 (6 bases). CDR3 length: 14 residues. Trimming removed 2 bases at V and 2 bases at J, with 8 bases between. The germline CDR1 and CDR2 sequences are SGHRS and YFSETQ. CDR3 nucleotides: TGCGCCAGCAGCTTCGGGACTGCCTACAATGAGCAGTTCTTC. Encoded protein: CASSFGTAYNEQFF.

CDR3 sequence: CASRGTSAYEQYF. The DNA of the CDR3 is TGTGCCAGTAGGGGGACTAGCGCCTACGAGCAGTACTTC. V usage is TRBV19 and J usage is TRBJ2-7, with 10 bases fitting TRBD2. CDR1 is LNHDA and CDR2 is SQIVND in the germline V gene (reference sequence). J was trimmed by 2 bases and V by 6 bases; bases with no gene match: 1. The CDR3 extends over 13 amino acids.

This clone was detected once. The chain recombines TRBV7-2 with TRBJ2-5; 9 nucleotides match TRBD2. Germline assignment: CDR1 SGHTA and CDR2 FQGNSA. This CDR3 is built from 15 residues. With V trimmed by 1 base and J by 5 bases, 5 bases remained unmatched. The CDR3 DNA is TGTGCCAGCAGCTTAGGCGGGGGGGTTTTGGAGACCCAGTACTTC. Translation: CASSLGGGVLETQYF.

The chain is built from TRBV7-6 and TRBJ2-1; 12 positions agree with TRBD2. The length of the CDR3 is 17 residues. The germline V gene encodes CDR1 SGHVS and CDR2 FNYEAQ. With 8 bases clipped from V and 2 bases from J, the junction kept 10 bases outside the gene matches. CDR3 nucleotide sequence: TGTGCCAGCGGGATGACTAGCGGGGGAAGGGCCTACAATGAGCAGTTCTTC. This encodes CASGMTSGGRAYNEQFF.

The chain recombines TRBV7-2 with TRBJ1-2; no clear D gene. The CDR3 totals 16 residues. Trimming took off 0 bases at V and 4 bases at J, with 15 bases between the two ends. The V gene's germline CDR1 is SGHTA and CDR2 FQGNSA. CDR3 bases: TGTGCCAGCAGCTTAGCCGGCACAGCTCGTGTCTATGGCTACACCTTC. Protein sequence: CASSLAGTARVYGYTF. Together with reference TRBV7-2 and TRBJ1-2, the CDR3 gives the full variable domain: GAGVSQSPSNKVTEKGKDVELRCDPISGHTALYWYRQSLGQGLEFLIYFQGNSAPDKSGLPSDRFSAERTGGSVSTLTIQRTQQEDSAVYLCASSLAGTARVYGYTFGSGTRLTVV.

This clone was observed once. The V gene is TRBV27, the J gene TRBJ1-6; D uncertain. The germline CDR1 and CDR2 sequences are MNHEY and SMNVEV (reference sequence). Trimming removed 3 bases from V and 11 bases from J, with 8 bases in between. The CDR3 runs to 12 residues. CDR3 in amino acids: CASSFSGAPLHF. CDR3 nucleotides: TGTGCCAGCAGTTTCTCGGGTGCACCCCTCCACTTT.